A single sample is the source of the 22 T cell receptor beta chains below, sequenced in a study of T cell responses to AZD1222 COVID-19 vaccine. Only in-frame clones appear in the TCRdb table, and some are missing; sequencing was by immunoSEQ multiplex PCR. Among about 120,000 clones listed, 80% to 90% were seen once. Sample: peripheral blood, taken on day 0 of AZD1222 vaccination. The source is an adult in good health.

J is TRBJ2-2 and V is TRBV6-4; D gene uncertain. Germline V CDR1 and CDR2: MRHNA, SNTAGT. The CDR3 is made up of 18 amino acids. Trimming pared 2 bases from V and 3 bases from J, leaving 19 bases between. CDR3 residues: CASSDEKTSSSDTGELFF. The CDR3 DNA reads as TGTGCCAGCAGTGACGAAAAGACATCCTCCTCGGACACCGGGGAGCTGTTTTTT.

The V call is TRBV19, the J call TRBJ2-7; D unclear. The CDR3 extends over 14 amino acids. V lost 5 bases and J 4 bases, leaving 15 bases between the germline ends. Germline V gene data show CDR1 as LNHDA and CDR2 as SQIVND (reference sequence). CDR3 sequence: CASSGTPKVYEQYF. The DNA of the CDR3 is TGTGCCAGTAGTGGCACCCCCAAGGTTTACGAGCAGTACTTC.

V usage is TRBV5-1 and J usage is TRBJ2-3; 16 nucleotides match TRBD2. Unmatched junction bases numbered 5, after V lost 6 bases and J lost 1 base. Germline CDR1 reads SGHRS; CDR2 reads YFSETQ. The CDR3 covers 17 residues. CDR3 amino acids: CASKGLAGGPGTDTQYF. CDR3 in DNA: TGCGCCAGCAAGGGACTAGCGGGGGGGCCGGGCACAGATACGCAGTATTTT.

V usage is TRBV11-2 and J usage is TRBJ1-2; TRBD1 agrees at 7 bases. Trimming took 1 base from V and 8 from J; bases not matched to a gene: 7. CDR1 and CDR2 (germline): SGHAT, FQNNGV. This CDR3 is built from 14 residues. For the CDR3, the DNA is TGTGCCAGCAGCTTAGCCGGGACAGTCGGAGGCTACACCTTC. Its translation: CASSLAGTVGGYTF.

V usage is TRBV28 and J usage is TRBJ1-2; weak D call: TRBD1 (5 bases). Trimming removed 5 bases at V and 3 bases at J, with 19 bases between. The CDR3 sequence is 16 residues long. Germline values: CDR1 MDHEN, CDR2 SYDVKM. CDR3 in amino acids: CASSRIQELRYYGYTF. CDR3 in DNA: TGTGCCAGCAGTCGGATACAGGAACTGCGCTACTATGGCTACACCTTC.

The V call is TRBV10-2, the J call TRBJ1-1, with D possibly TRBD1 on 5 matching bases. The V end was cut by 4 bases, the J end by 3 bases, with 15 bases between. This CDR3 spans 15 amino acids. Germline CDR1 reads WSHSY; CDR2 reads SAAADI. CDR3 residues: CASSGTLTGYTEAFF. CDR3 DNA sequence: TGCGCCAGCAGTGGGACCTTAACAGGCTACACTGAAGCTTTCTTT.

The rearrangement joins TRBV11-2 to TRBJ1-4, with D hard to call. Trimming took off 4 bases at V and 5 bases at J, with 11 bases between the two ends. This CDR3 has 14 residues. Germline CDR1 and CDR2: SGHAT and FQNNGV. The CDR3 DNA is TGTGCCAGCAGCTCCGGGAGCAAAAATGAAAAACTGTTTTTT. Translated, it gives CASSSGSKNEKLFF. The whole variable domain, remainder taken from reference TRBV11-2 and TRBJ1-4, is EAGVAQSPRYKIIEKRQSVAFWCNPISGHATLYWYQQILGQGPKLLIQFQNNGVVDDSQLPKDRFSAERLKGVDSTLKIQPAKLEDSAVYLCASSSGSKNEKLFFGSGTQLSVL.

V usage is TRBV4-2 and J usage is TRBJ2-1, with 11 bases aligning to TRBD2. Germline V lookup: CDR1 LGHNA, CDR2 YNFKEQ. J lost 6 bases, V lost 0 bases, and 4 bases had no gene match. The CDR3 is 16 amino acids. As DNA, the CDR3 is TGTGCCAGCAGCCAAGATCTAGCGGGGGGTCGCAATGAGCAGTTCTTC. It specifies CASSQDLAGGRNEQFF.

The V gene is TRBV7-7, the J gene TRBJ2-5; maybe TRBD2 (5 bases). CDR3 length: 15 amino acids. The germline V and J ends were trimmed by 0 bases and 4 bases, with 12 bases remaining between them. CDR1 and CDR2 from the germline V gene are SSHAT and FNYEAQ (reference sequence). Here the CDR3 DNA reads TGTGCCAGCAGCTTAGCCGGGGAGCTGGGAGAGACCCAGTACTTC. Encoded protein: CASSLAGELGETQYF.

This chain links TRBV7-9 with TRBJ1-6; 7 bases match TRBD1. V was pared by 5 bases and J by 7 bases, with 11 bases of the junction left unmatched. The germline CDR1 and CDR2 sequences are SEHNR and FQNEAQ (reference sequence). This CDR3 spans 16 amino acids. The CDR3 DNA reads as TGTGCCAGCAGCCCATTTTACAGGGGAGAGAATTCACCCCTCCACTTT. Translated: CASSPFYRGENSPLHF. Variable domain in full (rest from reference TRBV7-9 and TRBJ1-6): DTGVSQNPRHKITKRGQNVTFRCDPISEHNRLYWYRQTLGQGPEFLTYFQNEAQLEKSRLLSDRFSAERPKGSFSTLEIQRTEQGDSAMYLCASSPFYRGENSPLHFGNGTRLTVT.

V is TRBV21-1 and J is TRBJ2-4; the DNA was not compared with TRBD1, the D call given in the table. TRBV21-1 is described as a pseudogene. The CDR3 extends over 14 amino acids. The CDR3 here is CASSKGFQGDIQYF. The CDR3 DNA reads TGTGCCAGCAGCAAAGGCTTTCAGGGGGACATTCAGTACTTC.

The chain joins TRBV6-5 to TRBJ1-3; no reliable D call. V lost 0 bases, J lost 3 bases, and 9 bases lay in between. This CDR3 is built from 15 residues. Germline values: CDR1 MNHEY, CDR2 SVGAGI. The DNA of the CDR3 is TGTGCCAGCAGTTACTCGAGAGGGCTTGGAAACACCATATATTTT. Residues: CASSYSRGLGNTIYF.

The chain recombines TRBV7-2 with TRBJ2-7; D not certain. V was cut by 4 bases and J by 5 bases, with 21 bases left in between. Germline V gene data show CDR1 as SGHTA and CDR2 as FQGNSA. The CDR3 has 16 amino acids. The CDR3 DNA sequence: TGTGCCAGCAGCTACGGACCAACTACTCTAGGCGACGAGCAGTACTTC. This encodes CASSYGPTTLGDEQYF.

This chain uses TRBV4-1 with TRBJ2-7; 8 bases align to TRBD2. Germline V gene data show CDR1 as MGHRA and CDR2 as YSYEKL. With 2 bases clipped from V and 3 bases from J, the junction kept 6 bases outside the gene matches. The CDR3 consists of 15 residues. In DNA form, the CDR3 reads TGCGCCAGCAGCCAACGGGGACTAGGAAGCTACGAGCAGTACTTC. It encodes CASSQRGLGSYEQYF.

This chain links TRBV2 with TRBJ1-5, with D tentatively TRBD1 (5 bases). CDR1 and CDR2 from the germline V gene are SNHLY and FYNNEI. The CDR3 runs 15 residues. V was shortened by 4 bases and J by 2 bases, with 12 bases between the two germline ends. This CDR3 reads CASSAGPMGNQPQHF. In DNA form, the CDR3 reads TGTGCCAGCAGTGCAGGGCCCATGGGCAATCAGCCCCAGCATTTT.

The chain joins TRBV7-2 to TRBJ2-5, with D possibly matching TRBD2 (6 bases). CDR1 SGHTA and CDR2 FQGNSA come from the germline V gene. Trimming pared 3 bases from V and 2 bases from J, leaving 13 bases between. This CDR3 contains 15 residues. CDR3: CASSFPESGQETQYF. The DNA of the CDR3 is TGTGCCAGCAGCTTCCCAGAAAGCGGGCAAGAGACCCAGTACTTC.

The chain's CDR3 is CASSQGGSQPQHF. In DNA, the CDR3 is TGTGCCAGCAGCCAAGGAGGAAGTCAGCCCCAGCATTTT. The V call is TRBV3-1 (or the pseudogene TRBV3-2), the J call TRBJ1-5; no reliable D call. Trimming shortened V by 1 base and J by 6 bases, and 7 bases separated the two germline ends. The CDR3 consists of 13 residues. The germline gives CDR1 LGHDT, CDR2 YNNKEL (reference sequence).

The rearrangement uses TRBV2 and TRBJ2-2; 11 nucleotides agree with TRBD1. The CDR3 sequence is 16 residues long. Germline loops: CDR1 SNHLY, CDR2 FYNNEI. V lost 6 bases and J lost 3; bases outside the gene matches: 6. The CDR3 is CASRIGTGGDTGELFF. The CDR3 bases are TGTGCCAGCAGAATAGGGACAGGGGGGGACACCGGGGAGCTGTTTTTT.

Only one count was recorded for this clone. The chain is built from TRBV9 and TRBJ2-1; 8 nucleotides match TRBD2. In germline, CDR1 is SGDLS, CDR2 YYNGEE. V lost 6 bases, J lost 9 bases, and 14 bases stayed unmatched. This CDR3 comprises 15 residues. CDR3 protein: CASNPAGEPGGEQFF. For the CDR3, the DNA is TGTGCCAGCAACCCAGCGGGGGAACCCGGGGGTGAGCAGTTCTTC.

The rearrangement links TRBV10-2 to TRBJ2-4; D ambiguous. The CDR3 runs to 16 residues. Looked up from germline, CDR1 is WSHSY and CDR2 is SAAADI. V dropped 4 bases and J dropped 0 bases, with 13 bases sitting between them. The CDR3 loop is CASSAPRALAKNIQYF. CDR3 bases: TGCGCCAGCAGTGCCCCGCGAGCATTAGCCAAAAACATTCAGTACTTC.

The rearrangement joins TRBV5-8 to TRBJ2-1, with D maybe TRBD1 (6 bases). V gave up 4 bases and J gave up 15 bases, with 17 bases separating them. Germline CDR1 and CDR2: SGHTS and YDEGEE. The CDR3 length is 12 residues. For the CDR3, the DNA is TGTGCCAGCAGCCCCATCCGCCTAGGGGGGTTCTTC. It specifies CASSPIRLGGFF.

The chain uses TRBV7-8 and TRBJ2-3; 10 bases fit TRBD1. There are 16 residues in the CDR3. V was pared by 5 bases and J by 5 bases, with 10 bases of the junction left unmatched. CDR1 is SGHVS and CDR2 is FQNEAQ in the germline V gene. The CDR3, as DNA: TGTGCCAGCAGCCGGTTTGGGGACAGGGGCGAAGATACGCAGTATTTT. Its translation is CASSRFGDRGEDTQYF.